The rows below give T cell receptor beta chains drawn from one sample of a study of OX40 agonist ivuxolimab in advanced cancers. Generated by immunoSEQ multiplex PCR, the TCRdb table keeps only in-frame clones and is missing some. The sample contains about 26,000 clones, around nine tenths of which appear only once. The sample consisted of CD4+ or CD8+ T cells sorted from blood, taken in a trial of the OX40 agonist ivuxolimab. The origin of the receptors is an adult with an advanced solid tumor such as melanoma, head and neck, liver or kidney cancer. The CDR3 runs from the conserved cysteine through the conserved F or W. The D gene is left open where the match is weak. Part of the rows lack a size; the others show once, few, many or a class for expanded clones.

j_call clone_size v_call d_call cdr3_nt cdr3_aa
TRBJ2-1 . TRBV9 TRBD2 TGTGCCAGCAGCGATTCTCCCGGGACTAATTACAATGAGCAGTTCTTC CASSDSPGTNYNEQFF
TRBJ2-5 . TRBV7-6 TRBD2 TGTGCCAGCGGGTCGGGGGGCCAAGAGACCCAGTACTTC CASGSGGQETQYF
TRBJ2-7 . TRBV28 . TGTGCCAGCAGCCCCGGGGTCTCCTACGAGCAGTACTTC CASSPGVSYEQYF
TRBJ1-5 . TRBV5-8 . TGTGCCAGCAGCTTGACCAGGGAGGCTCAGCCCCAGCATTTT CASSLTREAQPQHF
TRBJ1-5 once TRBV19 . TGTGCCAGTACCCAATTATCGTCAGGCAATCAGCCCCAGCATTTT CASTQLSSGNQPQHF
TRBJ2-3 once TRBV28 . TGTGCCAGCAGTTTAAGCCCACAGGCCGACATCAACACAGATACGCAGTATTTT CASSLSPQADINTDTQYF
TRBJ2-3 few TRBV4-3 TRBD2 TGCGCCAGCAGCCCCCGGGGTAGCGGGGACGATATTACAGATACGCAGTATTTT CASSPRGSGDDITDTQYF
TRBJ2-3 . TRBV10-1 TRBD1 TGCGCCAGCAGGGAAGGGGGCGGTGGCACGCAGTATTTT CASREGGGGTQYF
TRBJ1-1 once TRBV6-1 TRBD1 TGTGCCAGCAGTGAAAGAAACAGGGGAATAAATAAAGGGAACACTGAAGCTTTCTTT CASSERNRGINKGNTEAFF
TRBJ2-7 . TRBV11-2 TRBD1 TGTGCCGGCAGCTTAGGGACAGACTACGAGCAGTACTTC CAGSLGTDYEQYF
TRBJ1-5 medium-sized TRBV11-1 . TGTGCCAGCAGCTTAAGTGGGAATCAGCCCCAGCATTTT CASSLSGNQPQHF
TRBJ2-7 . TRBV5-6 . TGTGCCAGCAGCTTGGGTGGGTTTGGGTACGAGCAGTACTTC CASSLGGFGYEQYF
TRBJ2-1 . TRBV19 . TGTGCCAGTAGTATAGGTGGCTACAATGAGCAGTTCTTC CASSIGGYNEQFF
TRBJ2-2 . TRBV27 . TGTGCCAGCAGTTTATTATTTACTAGAGGGTACACCGGGGAGCTGTTTTTT CASSLLFTRGYTGELFF
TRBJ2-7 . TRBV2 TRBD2 TGTGCCAGCAGATATAGCGGGAGGGCCAATGAGCAGTACTTC CASRYSGRANEQYF
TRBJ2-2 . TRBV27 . TGTGCCAGCAGTTTATCGAGGCAGGGTTTTACGAACACCGGGGAGCTGTTTTTT CASSLSRQGFTNTGELFF
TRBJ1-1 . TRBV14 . TGTGCCAGCAGCCAGAGGCCAGGGGAGGCCACTGAAGCTTTCTTT CASSQRPGEATEAFF
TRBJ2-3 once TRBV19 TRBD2 TGTGCCAGTATGGTAGCGGGGATCACAGATACGCAGTATTTT CASMVAGITDTQYF
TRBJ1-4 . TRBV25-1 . TGTGCCAGCAGTGAGACAGGAGGGCCTAATGAAAAACTGTTTTTT CASSETGGPNEKLFF
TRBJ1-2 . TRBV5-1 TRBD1 TGCGCCAGCAGCTTGGACTGGACAGGCCCTAACTATGGCTACACCTTC CASSLDWTGPNYGYTF
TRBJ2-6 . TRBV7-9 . TGTGCCAGCAGCTCCACCTTCGACGCCAACGTCCTGACTTTC CASSSTFDANVLTF
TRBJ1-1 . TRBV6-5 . TGTGCCAGCAGTTACTCGAGGGCAGAAATGAACACTGAAGCTTTCTTT CASSYSRAEMNTEAFF
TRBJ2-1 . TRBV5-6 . TGTGCCAGCAGCCCTGGGGTTCTTCAGGGGACCCCCTACAATGAGCAGTTCTTC CASSPGVLQGTPYNEQFF
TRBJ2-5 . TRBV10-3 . TGTGCCATCAGTGAAGTAAGAGACCCTTCAGAGACCCAGTACTTC CAISEVRDPSETQYF
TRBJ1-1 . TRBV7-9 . TGTGCCAGCAGCTCGTCAGGGTTTCCTGAAGCTTTCTTT CASSSSGFPEAFF
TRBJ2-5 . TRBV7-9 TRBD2 TGTGCCAGCAGCCTTAAAACTAGCGGGAGGAGGGAGACCCAGTACTTC CASSLKTSGRRETQYF
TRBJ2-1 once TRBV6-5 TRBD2 TGTGCCAGCAGTTACACGTGGACTAGCACAGATGAGCAGTTCTTC CASSYTWTSTDEQFF
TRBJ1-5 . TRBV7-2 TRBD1 TGTGCCAGCAGCTTAGCGCGGGACAGGGAATACAATCAGCCCCAGCATTTT CASSLARDREYNQPQHF
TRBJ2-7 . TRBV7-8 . TGTGCCAGCAGCTTCAGCCACGAGCAGTACTTC CASSFSHEQYF
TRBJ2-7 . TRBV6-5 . TGTGCCAGCAGTTACGGGAGCAGCAACTACGAGCAGTACTTC CASSYGSSNYEQYF
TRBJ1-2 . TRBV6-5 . TGTGCCAGCAGTTCCGAACGGCCGGCTGCTAACTATGGCTACACCTTC CASSSERPAANYGYTF
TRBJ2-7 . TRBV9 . TGTGCCAGCAGCGTAGAGGGCGGTGAATACGAGCAGTACTTC CASSVEGGEYEQYF
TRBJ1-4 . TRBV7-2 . TGTGCCAGCAGCTTAGCTTGGTGGTCAGGGGAGGGGTCGATAGGGCTGTTTTTT CASSLAWWSGEGSIGLFF
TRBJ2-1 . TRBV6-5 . TGTGCCAGCAGTTACTCGGACGCCGGGGCCTACAATGAGCAGTTCTTC CASSYSDAGAYNEQFF